Listed below are T cell receptor beta chains from one sample, sequenced in a study of identical twins. TCRdb independently ran MiXCR on the 5' RACE reads; one entry per CDR3 protein. In the table there are hundreds of thousands of distinct CDR3 sequences, 5.5% to 6.5% of which are singletons. What was sequenced was naive T cells sorted from blood. The origin of the receptors is a man aged 18 to 29 in good health. CDR3s include the opening cysteine and the closing phenylalanine or tryptophan. A D gene is named only where the DNA matches it firmly. Rows may omit the clone size; those that give it use once, few, many or a size class.

abundance	v_gene	j_gene	d_gene	CDR3aa	CDR3nt
few	TRBV5-1	TRBJ1-2	.	CASSSVDSGRWGYTF	TGCGCCAGCAGCTCCGTTGATTCAGGGAGATGGGGCTACACCTTC
.	TRBV15	TRBJ2-1	.	CATRVRSYNEQFF	TGTGCCACCCGGGTACGCTCCTACAATGAGCAGTTCTTC
.	TRBV7-2	TRBJ2-7	.	CASGTLYYEQYF	TGTGCCAGCGGGACCCTGTACTACGAGCAGTACTTC
many	TRBV7-9	TRBJ1-1	.	CASSLKVRAEAFF	TGTGCCAGCAGCCTTAAGGTGCGGGCTGAAGCTTTCTTT
many	TRBV10-2	TRBJ2-3	.	CASTYITSTDTQYF	TGCGCCAGTACCTATATTACTAGCACAGATACGCAGTATTTT
many	TRBV5-5	TRBJ1-2	.	CASSQPGAGYGYTF	TGTGCCAGCAGCCAGCCAGGGGCGGGCTATGGCTACACCTTC
.	TRBV6-5	TRBJ2-3	.	CASSYGWAQPDTQYF	TGTGCCAGCAGTTACGGTTGGGCCCAGCCAGATACGCAGTATTTT
many	TRBV6-5	TRBJ2-3	.	CASSYGQGGGDTQYF	TGTGCCAGCAGTTACGGCCAGGGGGGTGGAGATACGCAGTATTTT
many	TRBV12-3/TRBV12-4	TRBJ2-1	.	CASRSWYEQFF	TGTGCCAGCAGGTCATGGTATGAGCAGTTCTTC
many	TRBV12-3/TRBV12-4	TRBJ1-2	TRBD1	CASSLKLDRGDGYTF	TGTGCCAGCAGTCTTAAATTGGACAGGGGGGATGGCTACACCTTC
.	TRBV29-1	TRBJ2-7	.	CSVVVTGPSSYEQYF	TGCAGCGTTGTTGTGACGGGTCCCAGCTCCTACGAGCAGTACTTC
many	TRBV20-1	TRBJ2-1	.	CSARGGNLYNEQFF	TGCAGTGCTAGAGGAGGAAACCTTTACAATGAGCAGTTCTTC
.	TRBV11-2	TRBJ1-4	.	CASSYRRTTNEKLFF	TGTGCCAGCAGCTACAGACGGACAACTAATGAAAAACTGTTTTTT
many	TRBV29-1	TRBJ2-5	.	CSVEKSPRGETQYF	TGCAGCGTTGAAAAGTCACCGCGGGGAGAGACCCAGTACTTC